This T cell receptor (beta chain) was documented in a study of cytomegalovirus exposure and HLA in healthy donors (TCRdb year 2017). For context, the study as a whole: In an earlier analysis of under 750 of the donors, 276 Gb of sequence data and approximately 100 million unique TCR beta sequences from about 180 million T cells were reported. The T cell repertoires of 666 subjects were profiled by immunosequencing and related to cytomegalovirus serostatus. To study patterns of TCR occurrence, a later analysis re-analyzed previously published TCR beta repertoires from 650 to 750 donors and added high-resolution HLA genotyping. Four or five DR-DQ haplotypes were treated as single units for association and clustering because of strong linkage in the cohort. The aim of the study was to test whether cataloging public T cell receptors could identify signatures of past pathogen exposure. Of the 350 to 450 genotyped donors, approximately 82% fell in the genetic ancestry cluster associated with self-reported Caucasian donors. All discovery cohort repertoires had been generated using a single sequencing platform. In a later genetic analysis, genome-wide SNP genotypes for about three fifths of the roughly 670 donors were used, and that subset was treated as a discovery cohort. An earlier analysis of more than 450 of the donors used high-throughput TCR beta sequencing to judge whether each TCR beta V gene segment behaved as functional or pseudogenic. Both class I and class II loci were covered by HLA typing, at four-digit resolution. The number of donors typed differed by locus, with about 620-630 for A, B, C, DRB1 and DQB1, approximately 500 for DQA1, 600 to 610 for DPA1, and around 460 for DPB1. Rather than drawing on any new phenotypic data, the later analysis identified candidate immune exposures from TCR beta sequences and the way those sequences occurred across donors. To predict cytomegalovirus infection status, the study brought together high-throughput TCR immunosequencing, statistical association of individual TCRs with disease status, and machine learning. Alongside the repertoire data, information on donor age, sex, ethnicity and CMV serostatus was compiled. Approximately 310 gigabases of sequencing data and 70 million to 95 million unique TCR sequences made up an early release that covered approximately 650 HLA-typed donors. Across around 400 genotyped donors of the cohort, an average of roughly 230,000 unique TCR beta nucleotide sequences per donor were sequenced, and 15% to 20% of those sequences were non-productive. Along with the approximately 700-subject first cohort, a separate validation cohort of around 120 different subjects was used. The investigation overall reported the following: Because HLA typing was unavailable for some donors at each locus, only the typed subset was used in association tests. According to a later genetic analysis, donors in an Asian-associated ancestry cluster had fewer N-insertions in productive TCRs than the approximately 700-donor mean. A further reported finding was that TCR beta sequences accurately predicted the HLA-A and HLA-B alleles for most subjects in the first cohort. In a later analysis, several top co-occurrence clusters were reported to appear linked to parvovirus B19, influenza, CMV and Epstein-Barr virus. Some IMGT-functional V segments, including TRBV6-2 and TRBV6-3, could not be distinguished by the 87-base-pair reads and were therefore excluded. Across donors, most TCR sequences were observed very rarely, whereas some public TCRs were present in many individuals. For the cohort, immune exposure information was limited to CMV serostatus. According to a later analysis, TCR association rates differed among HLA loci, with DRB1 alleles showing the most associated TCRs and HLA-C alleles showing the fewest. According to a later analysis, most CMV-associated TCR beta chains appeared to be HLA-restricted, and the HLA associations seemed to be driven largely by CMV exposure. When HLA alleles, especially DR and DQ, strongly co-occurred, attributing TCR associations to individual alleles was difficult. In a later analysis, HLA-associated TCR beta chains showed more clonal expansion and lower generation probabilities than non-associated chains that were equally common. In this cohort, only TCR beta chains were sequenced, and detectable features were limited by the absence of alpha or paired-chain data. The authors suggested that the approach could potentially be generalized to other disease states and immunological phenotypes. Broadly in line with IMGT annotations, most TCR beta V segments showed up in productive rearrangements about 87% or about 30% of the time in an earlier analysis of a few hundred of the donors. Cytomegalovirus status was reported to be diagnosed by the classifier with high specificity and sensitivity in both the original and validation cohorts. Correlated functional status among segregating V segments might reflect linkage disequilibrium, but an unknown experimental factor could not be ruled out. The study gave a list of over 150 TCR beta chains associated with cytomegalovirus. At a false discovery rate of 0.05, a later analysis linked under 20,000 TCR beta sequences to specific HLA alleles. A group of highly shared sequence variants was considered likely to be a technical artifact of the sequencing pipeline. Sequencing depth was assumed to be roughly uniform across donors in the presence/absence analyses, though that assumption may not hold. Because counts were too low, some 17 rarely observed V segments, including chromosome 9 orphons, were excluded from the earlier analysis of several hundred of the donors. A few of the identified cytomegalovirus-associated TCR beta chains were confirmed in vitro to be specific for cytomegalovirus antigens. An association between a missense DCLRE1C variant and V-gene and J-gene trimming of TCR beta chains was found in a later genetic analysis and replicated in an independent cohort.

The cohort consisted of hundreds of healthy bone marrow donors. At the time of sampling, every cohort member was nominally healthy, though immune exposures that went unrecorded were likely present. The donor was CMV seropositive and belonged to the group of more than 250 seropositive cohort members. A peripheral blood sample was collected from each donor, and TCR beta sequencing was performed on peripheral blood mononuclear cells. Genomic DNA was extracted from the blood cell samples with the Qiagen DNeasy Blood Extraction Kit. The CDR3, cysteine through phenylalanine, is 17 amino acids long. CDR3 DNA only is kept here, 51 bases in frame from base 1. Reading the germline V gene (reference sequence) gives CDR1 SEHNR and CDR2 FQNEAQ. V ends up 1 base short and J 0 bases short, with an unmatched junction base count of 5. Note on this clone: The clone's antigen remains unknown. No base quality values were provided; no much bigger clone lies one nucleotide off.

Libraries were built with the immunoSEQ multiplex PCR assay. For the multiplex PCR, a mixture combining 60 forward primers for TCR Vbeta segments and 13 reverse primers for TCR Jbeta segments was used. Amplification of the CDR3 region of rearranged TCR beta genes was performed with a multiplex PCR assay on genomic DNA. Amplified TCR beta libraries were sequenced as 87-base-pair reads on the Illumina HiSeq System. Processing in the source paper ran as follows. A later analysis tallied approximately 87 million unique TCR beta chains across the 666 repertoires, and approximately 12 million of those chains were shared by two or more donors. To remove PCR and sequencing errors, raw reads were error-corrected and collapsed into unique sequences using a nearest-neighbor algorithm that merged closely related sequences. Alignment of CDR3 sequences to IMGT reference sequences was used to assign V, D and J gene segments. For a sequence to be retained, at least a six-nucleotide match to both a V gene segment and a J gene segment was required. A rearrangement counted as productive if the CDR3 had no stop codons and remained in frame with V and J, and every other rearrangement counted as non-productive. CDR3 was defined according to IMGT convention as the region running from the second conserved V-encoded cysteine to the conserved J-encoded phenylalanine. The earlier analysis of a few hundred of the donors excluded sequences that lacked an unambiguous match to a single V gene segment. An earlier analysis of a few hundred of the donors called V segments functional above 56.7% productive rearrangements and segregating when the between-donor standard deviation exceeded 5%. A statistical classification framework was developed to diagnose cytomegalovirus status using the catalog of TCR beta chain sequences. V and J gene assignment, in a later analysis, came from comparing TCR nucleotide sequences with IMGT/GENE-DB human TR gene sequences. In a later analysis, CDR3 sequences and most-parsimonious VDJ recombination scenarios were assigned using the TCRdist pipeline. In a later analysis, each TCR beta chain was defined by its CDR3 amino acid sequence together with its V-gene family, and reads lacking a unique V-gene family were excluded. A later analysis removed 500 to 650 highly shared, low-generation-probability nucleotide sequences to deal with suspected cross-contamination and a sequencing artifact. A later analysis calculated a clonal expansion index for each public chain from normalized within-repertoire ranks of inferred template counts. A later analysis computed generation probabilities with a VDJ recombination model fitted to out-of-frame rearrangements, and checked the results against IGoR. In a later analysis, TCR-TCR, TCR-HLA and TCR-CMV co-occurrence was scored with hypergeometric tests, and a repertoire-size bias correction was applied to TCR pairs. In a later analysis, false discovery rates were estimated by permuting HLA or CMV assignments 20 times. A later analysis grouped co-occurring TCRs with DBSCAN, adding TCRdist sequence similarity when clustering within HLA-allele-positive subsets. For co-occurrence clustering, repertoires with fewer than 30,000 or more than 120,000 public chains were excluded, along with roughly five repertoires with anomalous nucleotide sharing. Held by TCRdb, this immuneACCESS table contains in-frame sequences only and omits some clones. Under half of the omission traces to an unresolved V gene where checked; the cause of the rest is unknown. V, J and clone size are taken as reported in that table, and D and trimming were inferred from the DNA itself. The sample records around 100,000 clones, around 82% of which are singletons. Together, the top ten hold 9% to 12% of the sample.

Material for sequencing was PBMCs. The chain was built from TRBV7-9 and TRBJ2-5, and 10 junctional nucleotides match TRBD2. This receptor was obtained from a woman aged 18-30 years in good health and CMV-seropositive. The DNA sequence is TGTGCCAGCAGCTTAGGGGGGCTAGCGGGGGACCAAGAGACCCAGTACTTC. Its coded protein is CASSLGGLAGDQETQYF.